This TCR beta chain was obtained from a study of T cells in localized non-small cell lung cancer. This CDR3 is 14 amino acids long. Germline assignment: CDR1 SGHRS and CDR2 YFSETQ. Trimming removed 2 bases at V and 5 bases at J, with 13 bases between. The protocol was immunoSEQ multiplex PCR, while the TCRdb copy is restricted to in-frame clones and leaves out a portion. Altogether 30,000 to 40,000 clones are present, around 86% being singletons, with the ten largest covering 5% to 6%. Study outcomes and limitations: Adjacent uninvolved lung had the highest clonality, suggesting focused antigen responses. Researchers found a median approximately 50 of the top 100 tumor clones in adjacent lung. Only one tumor region went through sequencing, so heterogeneity may still be there.

With regard to this clone: Its specificity is not known.

Sequencing used peripheral blood mononuclear cells, obtained before any cancer treatment. The sequence derives from a male donor older than 55 with stage II lung adenocarcinoma. This chain connects TRBV5-1 to TRBJ2-5; possibly TRBD2 for D (6 bases). CDR3 amino acids: CASSFDPGEETQYF. The CDR3, as DNA: TGCGCCAGCAGCTTCGACCCGGGGGAGGAGACCCAGTACTTC.